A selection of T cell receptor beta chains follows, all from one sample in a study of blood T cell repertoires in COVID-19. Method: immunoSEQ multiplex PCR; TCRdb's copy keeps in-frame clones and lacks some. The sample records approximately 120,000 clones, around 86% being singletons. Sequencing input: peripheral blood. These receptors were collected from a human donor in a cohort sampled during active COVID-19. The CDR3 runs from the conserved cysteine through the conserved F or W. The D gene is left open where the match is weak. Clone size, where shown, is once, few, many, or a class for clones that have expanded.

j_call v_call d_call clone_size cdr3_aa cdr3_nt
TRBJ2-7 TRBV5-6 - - CASSLTSESYEQYF TGTGCCAGCAGCTTAACATCCGAAAGCTACGAGCAGTACTTC
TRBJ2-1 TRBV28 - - CASSSRSVSNEQFF TGTGCCAGCAGTTCCCGGAGCGTTAGTAATGAGCAGTTCTTC
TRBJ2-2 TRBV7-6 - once CASTRAGNTGELFF TGTGCCAGCACCCGGGCGGGAAACACCGGGGAGCTGTTTTTT
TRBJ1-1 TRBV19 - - CASSISGSNTEAFF TGTGCCAGTAGTATTTCCGGTTCGAACACTGAAGCTTTCTTT
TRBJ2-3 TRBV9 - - CASSARREAGGNTDTQYF TGTGCCAGCAGCGCACGGCGCGAGGCGGGTGGGAACACAGATACGCAGTATTTT
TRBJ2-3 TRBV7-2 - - CASSPWGGTDTQYF TGTGCCAGCAGCCCTTGGGGCGGCACAGATACGCAGTATTTT
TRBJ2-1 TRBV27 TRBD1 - CASSLTPPYRGNEQFF TGTGCCAGCAGTTTAACCCCTCCGTACAGGGGCAATGAGCAGTTCTTC
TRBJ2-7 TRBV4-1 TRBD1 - CASSRLQGARGEQYF TGCGCCAGCAGCCGTTTACAGGGGGCGCGTGGCGAGCAGTACTTC
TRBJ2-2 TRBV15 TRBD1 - CATSSGLGQKYTGELFF TGTGCCACCAGCAGTGGGTTGGGACAGAAGTACACCGGGGAGCTGTTTTTT
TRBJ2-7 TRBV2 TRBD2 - CASSEISGRIYEQYF TGTGCCAGCAGTGAAATTAGCGGGAGGATTTACGAGCAGTACTTC
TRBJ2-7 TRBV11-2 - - CASSLGAGSSYEQYF TGTGCCAGCAGCTTAGGGGCAGGGTCCTCCTACGAGCAGTACTTC
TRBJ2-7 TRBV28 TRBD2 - CASSFKGLKTYEQYF TGTGCCAGCAGTTTTAAGGGACTAAAAACCTACGAGCAGTACTTC
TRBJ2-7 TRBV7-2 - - CASSLASGYGSYEQYF TGTGCCAGCAGCTTAGCAAGCGGGTACGGGTCCTACGAGCAGTACTTC
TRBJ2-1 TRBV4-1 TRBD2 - CASSQEPSGPYEQFF TGCGCCAGCAGCCAAGAGCCTAGCGGGCCCTATGAGCAGTTCTTC
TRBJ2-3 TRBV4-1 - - CASSQDRDTDTQYF TGCGCCAGCAGCCAAGATCGGGACACAGATACGCAGTATTTT
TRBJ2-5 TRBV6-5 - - CASSLQETQYF TGTGCCAGCAGTCTACAAGAGACCCAGTACTTC
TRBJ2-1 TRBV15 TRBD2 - CATSKGLAGAEQFF TGTGCCACCAGCAAGGGACTAGCGGGAGCTGAGCAGTTCTTC
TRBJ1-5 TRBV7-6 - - CASSSGVGNQPQHF TGTGCCAGCAGCTCCGGGGTTGGCAATCAGCCCCAGCATTTT
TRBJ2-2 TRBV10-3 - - CAIANSEGARGGELFF TGTGCCATCGCGAACTCCGAGGGGGCGCGGGGCGGGGAGCTGTTTTTT
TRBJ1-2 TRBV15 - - CATSREAPAAEGYTF TGTGCCACCAGCAGAGAAGCGCCCGCCGCGGAAGGCTACACCTTC
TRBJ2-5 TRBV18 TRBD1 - CASAGGAPQETQYF TGTGCCAGCGCAGGGGGCGCCCCTCAAGAGACCCAGTACTTC
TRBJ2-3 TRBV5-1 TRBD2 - CASRSSGTGADTQYF TGCGCCAGCAGATCCAGCGGGACGGGTGCAGATACGCAGTATTTT
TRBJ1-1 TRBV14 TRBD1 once CASSPRDSLTEAFF TGTGCCAGCAGCCCTCGGGACAGCCTAACTGAAGCTTTCTTT
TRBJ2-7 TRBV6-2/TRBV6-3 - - CASSRSEERPTEQYF TGTGCCAGCAGCCGTAGCGAGGAACGGCCAACCGAGCAGTACTTC
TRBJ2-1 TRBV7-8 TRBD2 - CASSLAPTLAGVYNEQFF TGTGCCAGCAGCTTAGCGCCCACACTAGCGGGAGTCTACAATGAGCAGTTCTTC
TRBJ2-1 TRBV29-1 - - CSGTINNEQFF TGCAGCGGGACTATTAACAATGAGCAGTTCTTC